This T cell receptor (beta chain) comes out of a study of beta chain features in type 1 diabetes. Study-wide points: Relative to healthy donors, patients appeared to have naive, central memory and Treg TCRB repertoires that were more similar.

Each donor gave one heparinised blood draw averaging roughly 100 mL. A CD45RO/CCR7/CD25/CD127/CD95/CD27 panel sorted naive, central memory, regulatory and stem cell-like memory CD4+ cells. In all sorted populations, purity surpassed 95%. Expressed TCRB transcripts were sequenced after all isolated RNA was converted to cDNA. Profiled with immunoSEQ multiplex PCR; TCRdb holds only in-frame clones, not every one. Of about 620,000 clones listed, 15% to 18% are singletons. This clone has a handful of counts. Its antigen is still unknown. Trimming stripped 7 bases from V and 10 bases from J, with 14 bases between. This CDR3 is 11 amino acids long. Germline lookup yields CDR1 DFQATT and CDR2 SNEGSKA (reference sequence).

The V gene is TRBV20-1, the J gene TRBJ2-1, with TRBD2 as a possible D gene (6 bases). This receptor was identified in a young man in good health. Sequencing was done on a sample of naive CD4+ T cells from blood. This CDR3 is CSDEGRKEQFF. CDR3 DNA: TGCAGTGACGAGGGGAGGAAAGAGCAGTTCTTC.